This passage covers 6 T cell receptor beta chains from one sample sequenced in a study of CD8+CD57+ T cells in acquired aplastic anemia. Those patients picked for sequencing had displayed CD8+CD57+ cell expansion on flow cytometry. Profiling that covered TCR beta VDJ and CDR3 relied on genomic DNA as its template. Each CDR3 protein is one row after TCRdb ran MiXCR on the reads. Here the sample spans under 350,000 distinct CDR3 sequences, around three fifths being singletons. The sequencing input was sorted CD4+, CD8+, or CD8+CD57+ T cells (not recorded which) from PBMCs. These receptors all come from a human donor with aplastic anemia.

This chain connects TRBV2 to TRBJ2-7; D gene ambiguous. Trimming pared 11 bases from V and 5 bases from J, leaving 16 bases between. This CDR3 has 12 residues. Per the germline V gene, CDR1 is SNHLY and CDR2 is FYNNEI. CDR3 amino acids: CAPWTANHEQYF. CDR3 nucleotide sequence: TGTGCCCCGTGGACGGCGAACCACGAGCAGTACTTC. Full variable domain (missing parts from reference TRBV2 and TRBJ2-7): EPEVTQTPSHQVTQMGQEVILRCVPISNHLYFYWYRQILGQKVEFLVSFYNNEISEKSEIFDDQFSVERPDGSNFTLKIRSTKLEDSAMYFCAPWTANHEQYFGPGTRLTVT.

The rearrangement uses TRBV25-1 and TRBJ1-1; a possible D gene is TRBD1 (5 bases). With 1 base removed from V and 4 bases from J, the gap between germline ends came to 10 bases. This CDR3 has 14 amino acids. Germline loops: CDR1 MGHDK, CDR2 SYGVNS. CDR3 region: CASSESTALTEAFF. The CDR3 nucleotides are TGTGCCAGCAGTGAATCGACAGCCCTCACTGAAGCTTTCTTT. The whole variable domain, filled in from reference TRBV25-1 and TRBJ1-1, reads EADIYQTPRYLVIGTGKKITLECSQTMGHDKMYWYQQDPGMELHLIHYSYGVNSTEKGDLSSESTVSRIRTEHFPLTLESARPSHTSQYLCASSESTALTEAFFGQGTRLTVV.

Many counts were recorded for this clonotype. The CDR3 here is CASRRDPGQTYEQYF. The DNA for the CDR3 is TGTGCCAGCAGGAGGGATCCGGGACAAACCTACGAGCAGTACTTC. The J gene is TRBJ2-7, the V gene TRBV6-5; tentatively, D is TRBD1 (6 bases). Germline assignment: CDR1 MNHEY and CDR2 SVGAGI. This CDR3 is built from 15 residues. V was clipped by 6 bases and J by 2 bases, with 17 bases between them.

The DNA for the CDR3 is TGCAGTGCTAGAGACCTAGAAAGGGAGCAGTACTTC. It translates to CSARDLEREQYF. The chain employs TRBV20-1 and TRBJ2-7, with D hard to call. The V end lost 0 bases, the J end lost 7 bases, and 10 bases lay between the germline ends. This CDR3 region has 12 residues. Germline loops: CDR1 DFQATT, CDR2 SNEGSKA (reference sequence).

The V and J genes are TRBV3-1 and TRBJ2-3; weak D call: TRBD2 (6 bases). The V end lost 2 bases, the J end lost 0 bases, and 9 bases lay between the germline ends. The CDR3 covers 15 residues. Germline V CDR1 and CDR2: LGHDT, YNNKEL (reference sequence). The CDR3 region has the DNA TGTGCCAGCAGCCAAACCGGGACTAGCACAGATACGCAGTATTTT. Protein product: CASSQTGTSTDTQYF.

The chain recombines TRBV9 with TRBJ2-5; TRBD2 is a possible D gene (6 bases). Germline V CDR1 and CDR2: SGDLS, YYNGEE. Between the trimmed V and J ends, which lost 3 bases and 4 bases, there was a span of 19 bases. The CDR3 extends over 16 amino acids. The CDR3 loop reads CASSGAWGDGGETQYF. CDR3 nucleotides: TGTGCCAGCAGCGGGGCATGGGGGGATGGGGGAGAGACCCAGTACTTC.